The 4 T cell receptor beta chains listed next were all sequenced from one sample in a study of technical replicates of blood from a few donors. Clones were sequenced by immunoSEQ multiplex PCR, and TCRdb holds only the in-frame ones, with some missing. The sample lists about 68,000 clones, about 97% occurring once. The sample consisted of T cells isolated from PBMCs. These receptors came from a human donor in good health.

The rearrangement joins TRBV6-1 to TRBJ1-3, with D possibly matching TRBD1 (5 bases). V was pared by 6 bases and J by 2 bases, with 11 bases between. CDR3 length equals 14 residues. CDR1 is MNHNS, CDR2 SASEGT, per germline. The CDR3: CASSDSVPGNTIYF. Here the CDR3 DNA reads TGTGCCAGCAGCGACAGCGTACCTGGAAACACCATATATTTT.

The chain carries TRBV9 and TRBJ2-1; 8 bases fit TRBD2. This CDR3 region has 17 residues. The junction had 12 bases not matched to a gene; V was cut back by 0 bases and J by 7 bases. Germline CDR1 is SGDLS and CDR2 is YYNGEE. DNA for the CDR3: TGTGCCAGCAGCGTAGCCTATCGGGAGGGAGGGCGAAATGAGCAGTTCTTC. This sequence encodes CASSVAYREGGRNEQFF.

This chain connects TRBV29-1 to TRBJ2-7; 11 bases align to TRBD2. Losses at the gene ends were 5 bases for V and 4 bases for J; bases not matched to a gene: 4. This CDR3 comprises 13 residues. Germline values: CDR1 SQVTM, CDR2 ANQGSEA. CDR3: CSVMASGRYEQYF. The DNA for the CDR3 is TGCAGCGTTATGGCTAGCGGGAGGTACGAGCAGTACTTC.

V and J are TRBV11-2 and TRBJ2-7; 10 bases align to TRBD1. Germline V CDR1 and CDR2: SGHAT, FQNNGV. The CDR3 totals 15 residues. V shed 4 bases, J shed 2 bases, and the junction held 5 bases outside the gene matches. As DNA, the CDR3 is TGTGCCAGCAGCTCACCCGGGACAGGGGCCTACGAGCAGTACTTC. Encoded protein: CASSSPGTGAYEQYF.